This T cell receptor (beta chain) was recovered during a study of blood T cell repertoires in COVID-19. Overall study: Italy, Spain and the United States were the sources of the convalescent and acute COVID-19 samples. T cells, B-cell-depleted T cells, or PBMCs provided the cDNA or gDNA that served as material.

This clone has a single count. The CDR3 is 19 residues long. Trimming took off 1 base at V and 2 bases at J, with 23 bases between the two ends. CDR1 is MDHEN, CDR2 SYDVKM, per germline. Study processing details: By means of reference gene primer amplification, nucleated cell counts were estimated. TCRdb's table, derived via immunoSEQ multiplex PCR, lists solely in-frame clones and lacks some. The DNA gave D and trimming, while V, J and clone size come from that table. The data contain around 380,000 clones, roughly 86% of them singletons. What was sequenced was peripheral blood. The source of this sequence is a human donor with acute or convalescent COVID-19. The donor label of this sample is uncertain. V gene TRBV28 combines with J gene TRBJ1-2, with D tentatively TRBD1 (6 bases). CDR3 in DNA: TGTGCCAGCAGTTTATTATTCTCTCCTGGGGGCAGGGCAAACTATGGCTACACCTTC. Translating it yields CASSLLFSPGGRANYGYTF.